The source of this TCR beta chain is a study of blood T cell repertoires in COVID-19. Germline values: CDR1 SGHRS, CDR2 YFSETQ. The CDR3 consists of 14 residues. Trimming left V 4 bases short and J 4 bases short, with 12 bases between. This clone has a handful of counts. Sequenced by immunoSEQ multiplex PCR; TCRdb stores in-frame clones only, minus some. The profile shows tens of thousands of clones, about four fifths of them singletons. The specimen sequenced was peripheral blood. This receptor was identified in a woman aged 80 or older with acute or convalescent COVID-19. The V call is TRBV5-1, the J call TRBJ2-1; a weak D match, TRBD1 (6 bases). The CDR3 sequence is CASSPRTDYNEQFF. DNA for the CDR3: TGCGCCAGCAGCCCGCGGACAGATTACAATGAGCAGTTCTTC.